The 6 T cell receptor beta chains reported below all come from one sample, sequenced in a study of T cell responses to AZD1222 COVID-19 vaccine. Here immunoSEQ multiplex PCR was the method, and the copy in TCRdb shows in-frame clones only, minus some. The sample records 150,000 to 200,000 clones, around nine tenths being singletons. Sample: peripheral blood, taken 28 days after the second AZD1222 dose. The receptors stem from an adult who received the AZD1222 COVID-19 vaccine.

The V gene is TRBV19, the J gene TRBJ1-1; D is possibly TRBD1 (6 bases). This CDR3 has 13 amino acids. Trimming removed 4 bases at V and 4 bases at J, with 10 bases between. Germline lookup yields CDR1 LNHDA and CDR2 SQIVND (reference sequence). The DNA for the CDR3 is TGTGCCAGTAGTACCAGGGGTTTCACTGAAGCTTTCTTT. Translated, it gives CASSTRGFTEAFF.

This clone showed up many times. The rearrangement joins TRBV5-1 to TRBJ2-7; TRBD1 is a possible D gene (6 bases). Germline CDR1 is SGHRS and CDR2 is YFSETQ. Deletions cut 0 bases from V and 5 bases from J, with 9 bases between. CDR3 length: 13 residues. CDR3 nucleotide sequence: TGCGCCAGCAGCTTGGGGGGGCCGGACGAGCAGTACTTC. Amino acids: CASSLGGPDEQYF.

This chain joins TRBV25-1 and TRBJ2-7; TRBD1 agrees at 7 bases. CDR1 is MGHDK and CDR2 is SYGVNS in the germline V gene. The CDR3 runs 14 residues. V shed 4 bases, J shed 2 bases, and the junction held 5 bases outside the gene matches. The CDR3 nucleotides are TGTGCCAGCAGTGGCTGGACAGGACCCTACGAGCAGTACTTC. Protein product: CASSGWTGPYEQYF.

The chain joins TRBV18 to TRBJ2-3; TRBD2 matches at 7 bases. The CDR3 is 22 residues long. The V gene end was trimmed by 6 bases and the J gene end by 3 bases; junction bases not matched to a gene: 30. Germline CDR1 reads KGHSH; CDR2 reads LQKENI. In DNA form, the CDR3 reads TGTGCCAGCTCCCGACAAGCGGGGATAGAAGGTGAGCGGTCGCGAGGGACAGATACGCAGTATTTT. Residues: CASSRQAGIEGERSRGTDTQYF.

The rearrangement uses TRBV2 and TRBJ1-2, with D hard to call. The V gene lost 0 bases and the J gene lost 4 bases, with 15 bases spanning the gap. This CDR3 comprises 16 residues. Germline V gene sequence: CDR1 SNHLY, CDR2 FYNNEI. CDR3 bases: TGTGCCAGCAGTGAAGCTGAGGGTGGTTTCTCCTATGGCTACACCTTC. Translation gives CASSEAEGGFSYGYTF.

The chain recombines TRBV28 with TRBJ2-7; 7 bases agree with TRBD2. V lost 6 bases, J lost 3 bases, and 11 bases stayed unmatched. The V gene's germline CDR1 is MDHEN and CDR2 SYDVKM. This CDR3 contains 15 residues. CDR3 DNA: TGTGCCAGCAGAAAACGACTAGCCCCCTTCTACGAGCAGTACTTC. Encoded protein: CASRKRLAPFYEQYF. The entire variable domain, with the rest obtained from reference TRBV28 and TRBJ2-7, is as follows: DVKVTQSSRYLVKRTGEKVFLECVQDMDHENMFWYRQDPGLGLRLIYFSYDVKMKEKGDIPEGYSVSREKKERFSLILESASTNQTSMYLCASRKRLAPFYEQYFGPGTRLTVT.